The TCR beta chain under discussion was sequenced for a study of chemoradiotherapy in HPV16-positive cancers. Study-level results: The functional HPV-specific definition rests on just a couple of HPV16-positive patients. Non-HPV-specific T cells did not expand in tumors during treatment, whereas candidate HPV-specific clones and E7-related motifs did.

V was clipped by 3 bases and J by 4 bases, with 17 bases between them. Germline CDR1 MRHNA, CDR2 SNTAGT. The CDR3 spans 16 residues. Produced via immunoSEQ multiplex PCR; TCRdb's table is partial and in-frame only. The sample holds about 12,000 clones; approximately 78% are singletons and the top ten take approximately 2.3%. This clone was detected only a few times. No antigen is known for it. The chain recombines TRBV6-4 with TRBJ2-3, with a possible D match to TRBD1 (5 bases). The sample was collected from a patient who underwent chemoradiotherapy. This clonotype was sampled from a human donor with HPV-associated anogenital cancer. The CDR3 nucleotides read TGTGCCAGCAGTGAGGGGCTAGATTACGGCGCAGATACGCAGTATTTT. This translates into CASSEGLDYGADTQYF.